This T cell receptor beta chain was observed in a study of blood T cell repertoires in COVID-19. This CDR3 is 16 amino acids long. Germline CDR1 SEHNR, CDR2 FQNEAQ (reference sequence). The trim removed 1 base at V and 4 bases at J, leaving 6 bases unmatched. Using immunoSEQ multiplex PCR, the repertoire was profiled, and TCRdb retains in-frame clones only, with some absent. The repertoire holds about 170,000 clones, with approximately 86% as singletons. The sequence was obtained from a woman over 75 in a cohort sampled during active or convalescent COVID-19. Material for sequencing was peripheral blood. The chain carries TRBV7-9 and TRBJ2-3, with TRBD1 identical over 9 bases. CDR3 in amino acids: CASSLGGTGPPDTQYF. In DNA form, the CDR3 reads TGTGCCAGCAGCTTAGGTGGGACAGGGCCCCCAGATACGCAGTATTTT. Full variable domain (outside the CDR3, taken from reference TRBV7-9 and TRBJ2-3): DTGVSQNPRHKITKRGQNVTFRCDPISEHNRLYWYRQTLGQGPEFLTYFQNEAQLEKSRLLSDRFSAERPKGSFSTLEIQRTEQGDSAMYLCASSLGGTGPPDTQYFGPGTRLTVL.